The 30 T cell receptor beta chains reported below all come from one sample, sequenced in a study of blood T cell repertoires in COVID-19. Sequenced by immunoSEQ multiplex PCR; TCRdb stores in-frame clones only, minus some. Among roughly 450,000 clones listed, about 90% were seen once. Sequencing input: PBMCs or T cells enriched from blood (not recorded which). The receptors come from a man between 18 and 35 years old who had recovered from COVID-19.

V and J are TRBV6-5 and TRBJ2-2; TRBD2 agrees at 8 bases. The CDR3 is made up of 15 amino acids. Germline CDR1 MNHEY, CDR2 SVGAGI. Germline trimming cut 9 bases from V and 7 bases from J; bases unmatched to any gene: 13. The DNA of the CDR3 is TGTGCCAGTGAGACCGGGGGGGCCGATAACGGGGAGCTGTTTTTT. Its protein product is CASETGGADNGELFF.

J is TRBJ2-7 and V is TRBV20-1, with a possible D match to TRBD1 (5 bases). CDR3 length: 11 amino acids. Germline CDR1 and CDR2: DFQATT and SNEGSKA (reference sequence). V lost 3 bases, J lost 5 bases, and 8 bases lay in between. CDR3 sequence: CSASRAHEQYF. The CDR3 DNA is TGCAGTGCTAGCAGGGCACACGAGCAGTACTTC.

This chain joins TRBV4-1 and TRBJ2-2, with a possible D match to TRBD2 (7 bases). Germline V gene lookup returns CDR1 MGHRA and CDR2 YSYEKL. Trimming removed 3 bases from V and 7 bases from J, with 15 bases in between. The CDR3 spans 15 residues. CDR3 sequence: CASSQSRGRDGELFF. The CDR3 bases are TGCGCCAGCAGCCAGAGTAGGGGGAGGGACGGGGAGCTGTTTTTT.

This rearrangement joins TRBV7-9 to TRBJ1-1, with D unresolved. The germline V gene encodes CDR1 SEHNR and CDR2 FQNEAQ (reference sequence). The CDR3 contains 14 residues. With 1 base removed from V and 7 bases from J, the gap between germline ends came to 13 bases. The CDR3 coding sequence is TGTGCCAGCAGCTTAGGGGCAAACCCGAGTGAAGCTTTCTTT. It encodes CASSLGANPSEAFF.

This clone was seen once. This chain connects TRBV30 to TRBJ1-2, with 8 bases matching TRBD1. V lost 5 bases to trimming and J lost 3 bases; unmatched junction nucleotides: 8. CDR1 is GTSNPN, CDR2 SVGIG, per germline (reference sequence). This CDR3 has 14 amino acids. The CDR3 protein is CAWLPQGGYYGYTF. The CDR3 nucleotides read TGTGCCTGGTTACCACAGGGGGGGTACTATGGCTACACCTTC. The full variable domain, its missing parts supplied by reference TRBV30 and TRBJ1-2, is SQTIHQWPATLVQPVGSPLSLECTVEGTSNPNLYWYRQAAGRGLQLLFYSVGIGQISSEVPQNLSASRPQDRQFILSSKKLLLSDSGFYLCAWLPQGGYYGYTFGSGTRLTVV.

J is TRBJ2-7 and V is TRBV28; weak D call: TRBD2 (7 bases). The V gene lost 4 bases and the J gene lost 0 bases, with 13 bases spanning the gap. Per the germline V gene, CDR1 is MDHEN and CDR2 is SYDVKM. This CDR3 has 15 amino acids. The CDR3 DNA is TGTGCCAGCAGTTATTGGGGGGGCAGCTCCTACGAGCAGTACTTC. The encoded protein is CASSYWGGSSYEQYF.

CDR3 in DNA: TGTGCCAGTAGTTTTCCCCAGGGGTCCTATGGCTACACCTTC. Protein: CASSFPQGSYGYTF. The chain recombines TRBV19 with TRBJ1-2; possibly TRBD1 for D (6 bases). The V end lost 5 bases, the J end lost 4 bases, and 14 bases lay between the germline ends. This CDR3 is built from 14 residues. Germline V CDR1 and CDR2: LNHDA, SQIVND (reference sequence).

This clone has a single count. V and J are TRBV7-8 and TRBJ2-1; TRBD1 is a possible D gene (6 bases). Germline values: CDR1 SGHVS, CDR2 FQNEAQ. Trimming removed 7 bases at V and 6 bases at J, with 19 bases between. This CDR3 has 15 amino acids. Here the CDR3 reads CASTSFEAGVNEQFF. DNA for the CDR3: TGTGCCAGCACCTCCTTCGAGGCAGGGGTCAATGAGCAGTTCTTC.

The chain combines TRBV28 with TRBJ1-6; TRBD1 might be the D (6 bases). The germline V gene encodes CDR1 MDHEN and CDR2 SYDVKM. The ends were cut back, 6 bases at V and 0 bases at J, with 12 bases in the middle. The CDR3 runs to 16 residues. CDR3: CASRDSSSSYNSPLHF. The CDR3 nucleotides are TGTGCCAGCAGGGACAGCTCAAGCTCCTATAATTCACCCCTCCACTTT.

This chain joins TRBV6-1 and TRBJ1-5; D is ambiguous. With 2 bases removed from V and 2 bases from J, the gap between germline ends came to 7 bases. Germline CDR1 MNHNS, CDR2 SASEGT. CDR3 length: 14 residues. The CDR3 region is CASSERWRNQPQHF. The CDR3 DNA follows: TGTGCCAGCAGTGAAAGATGGCGCAATCAGCCCCAGCATTTT.

The CDR3: CASSYGRGNTEAFF. The CDR3 DNA is TGTGCCAGCAGTTATGGTCGAGGGAACACTGAAGCTTTCTTT. The J gene is TRBJ1-1, the V gene TRBV6-2 or TRBV6-3, with no clear D. V was pared by 3 bases and J by 1 base, with 9 bases between. Germline V lookup: CDR1 MNHEY, CDR2 SVGEGT. The CDR3 extends over 14 amino acids.

V usage is TRBV2 and J usage is TRBJ1-4; D is unresolved. This CDR3 region has 12 residues. Deletions cut 7 bases from V and 15 bases from J, with 18 bases between. Germline V lookup: CDR1 SNHLY, CDR2 FYNNEI. CDR3 region: CASTSDASALFF. CDR3 bases: TGTGCCAGCACTAGTGACGCCTCCGCGTTGTTTTTT.

The CDR3 loop reads CASSLDRYNEQFF. CDR3 coding DNA: TGTGCCAGCAGCTTAGATCGCTACAATGAGCAGTTCTTC. The chain is built from TRBV7-2 and TRBJ2-1, with D uncertain. Germline V gene sequence: CDR1 SGHTA, CDR2 FQGNSA. The CDR3 runs to 13 residues. The germline V and J ends were trimmed by 1 base and 3 bases, with 4 bases remaining between them.

The chain recombines TRBV7-8 with TRBJ2-2, with TRBD2 identical over 7 bases. With 6 bases clipped from V and 2 bases from J, the junction kept 15 bases outside the gene matches. The CDR3 runs 18 residues. Per germline, CDR1 SGHVS and CDR2 FQNEAQ. CDR3 coding DNA: TGTGCCAGCAGACTTAACGATCTGGGAGGGCCTAACACCGGGGAGCTGTTTTTT. The encoded protein is CASRLNDLGGPNTGELFF.

V and J are TRBV19 and TRBJ1-2; 9 bases match TRBD1. CDR3 length: 14 amino acids. Germline-derived CDR1 and CDR2 are LNHDA and SQIVND (reference sequence). Trimming at V came to 6 bases and at J to 2 bases, leaving 4 bases not matched to a gene. This CDR3 reads CASSAQGANYGYTF. In nucleotides, the CDR3 is TGTGCCAGTAGCGCACAGGGGGCCAACTATGGCTACACCTTC.

V and J are TRBV2 and TRBJ2-7; perhaps TRBD1 as D (5 bases). V lost 5 bases and J lost 6, with 23 bases in between. Germline V CDR1 and CDR2: SNHLY, FYNNEI. The CDR3 runs to 16 residues. This chain's CDR3 is CASSLTTPQGPGEQYF. The CDR3 region has the DNA TGTGCCAGCAGTCTTACTACCCCCCAGGGCCCCGGCGAGCAGTACTTC.

V gene TRBV27 combines with J gene TRBJ2-1; tentative D call: TRBD2 (5 bases). The length of the CDR3 is 16 residues. Between the trimmed V and J ends, which lost 3 bases and 3 bases, there was a span of 15 bases. The germline V gene encodes CDR1 MNHEY and CDR2 SMNVEV (reference sequence). CDR3 DNA sequence: TGTGCCAGCAGTTTCGAGGGCCTGAGCCGCTACAATGAGCAGTTCTTC. This codes for CASSFEGLSRYNEQFF.

This clone was recorded only once. This chain uses TRBV28 with TRBJ1-2, with a possible D match to TRBD1 (6 bases). This CDR3 region has 11 residues. The V end lost 6 bases, the J end lost 8 bases, and 10 bases lay between the germline ends. Germline values: CDR1 MDHEN, CDR2 SYDVKM. The CDR3 nucleotides are TGTGCCAGCAGAGCAGGGGTCGGCTACACCTTC. Amino acids: CASRAGVGYTF.

The chain joins TRBV3-1 (or the pseudogene TRBV3-2) to TRBJ1-1, with a weak D call TRBD1 (5 bases). The germline CDR1 and CDR2 sequences are LGHDT and YNNKEL (reference sequence). V was shortened by 4 bases and J by 7 bases, with 7 bases between the two germline ends. The CDR3 extends over 11 amino acids. In nucleotides, the CDR3 is TGTGCCAGCAGCCGCAGGGATGAAGCTTTCTTT. Translated, it gives CASSRRDEAFF.

The rearrangement uses TRBV15 and TRBJ2-7, with 9 bases lining up with TRBD1. Germline-derived CDR1 and CDR2 are LNHNV and YYDKDF (reference sequence). The CDR3 loop spans 15 amino acids. V shed 5 bases and J 4 bases; nucleotides not matched to a gene: 9. The CDR3 sequence is CATSYGGQGNYEQYF. The CDR3 DNA follows: TGTGCCACCAGCTACGGGGGACAGGGAAATTACGAGCAGTACTTC.

The J gene is TRBJ2-1, the V gene TRBV10-3; a weak D match, TRBD2 (6 bases). The V gene's germline CDR1 is ENHRY and CDR2 SYGVKD. The CDR3 length is 14 residues. The germline V and J ends were trimmed by 8 bases and 4 bases, with 15 bases remaining between them. CDR3 nucleotide sequence: TGTGCCATCGCCGGTAGCGGAACATACAATGAGCAGTTCTTC. Residues: CAIAGSGTYNEQFF.

A note on this clone: Other DNA variants within this sample encode the same CDR3. V gene TRBV2 combines with J gene TRBJ1-2, with 8 bases fitting TRBD1. The junction had 3 bases not matched to a gene; V was cut back by 2 bases and J by 4 bases. The CDR3 has 14 amino acids. Looked up from germline, CDR1 is SNHLY and CDR2 is FYNNEI. As DNA, the CDR3 is TGTGCCAGCAGTGAAACAGGGGGTAGCTATGGCTACACCTTC. It encodes CASSETGGSYGYTF.

J is TRBJ2-7 and V is TRBV6-1, with D unresolved. Germline CDR1 and CDR2: MNHNS and SASEGT. Trimming stripped 2 bases from V and 0 bases from J, with 14 bases between. The CDR3 extends over 16 amino acids. The CDR3 DNA reads TGTGCCAGCAGTGAAATTCCACCGAGGAGCTCCTACGAGCAGTACTTC. Residues: CASSEIPPRSSYEQYF.

J is TRBJ2-1 and V is TRBV2; 9 bases match TRBD2. This CDR3 is built from 15 residues. Germline V CDR1 and CDR2: SNHLY, FYNNEI. J gave up 7 bases and V 1 base, and 5 bases lay outside the gene matches. CDR3 coding DNA: TGTGCCAGCAGTGAAGTCGGGCTAGCGGGGAATGAGCAGTTCTTC. It specifies CASSEVGLAGNEQFF.

The chain has TRBV2 and TRBJ1-2; maybe TRBD1 (5 bases). This CDR3 comprises 15 residues. The ends were cut back, 4 bases at V and 8 bases at J, with 20 bases in the middle. CDR1 is SNHLY and CDR2 is FYNNEI in the germline V gene. This chain's CDR3 is CASSADILQGGGYTF. DNA of the CDR3: TGTGCCAGCAGTGCCGATATCCTCCAGGGTGGAGGCTACACCTTC.

A remark on this clone: In the same sample, other DNA sequences code for this CDR3. V gene TRBV14 combines with J gene TRBJ1-2; 8 bases are a match to TRBD1. The germline CDR1 and CDR2 sequences are SGHDN and FVKESK. After removal of 5 bases from V and 5 bases from J, the junction contained 4 bases not matched to a gene. This CDR3 has 13 amino acids. CDR3 sequence: CASSLQGVYGYTF. The CDR3 DNA follows: TGTGCCAGCAGCTTACAGGGGGTATATGGCTACACCTTC.

The chain combines TRBV5-4 with TRBJ2-7; 12 bases line up with TRBD2. Germline-derived CDR1 and CDR2 are SGHNT and YYREEE (reference sequence). The J segment lost 0 bases and the V segment lost 4 bases, leaving 8 bases of the junction unmatched. The CDR3 is made up of 17 amino acids. The CDR3 nucleotides read TGTGCCAGCAGCCCGGGACTAGCGGGTGTACGCTCCTACGAGCAGTACTTC. Amino acid sequence: CASSPGLAGVRSYEQYF.

CDR3 DNA sequence: TGCGCCAGCAGGACTAGCGGGGTTGCCGGGGAGCTGTTTTTT. Encoded protein: CASRTSGVAGELFF. The chain couples TRBV10-2 to TRBJ2-2; 11 bases agree with TRBD2. Germline V CDR1 and CDR2: WSHSY, SAAADI. The junction had 3 bases not matched to a gene; V was cut back by 6 bases and J by 6 bases. This CDR3 has 14 amino acids.

The V call is TRBV3-1 (or the pseudogene TRBV3-2), the J call TRBJ1-5; D unclear. V was cut by 4 bases and J by 4 bases, with 5 bases left in between. Looked up from germline, CDR1 is LGHDT and CDR2 is YNNKEL (reference sequence). The length of the CDR3 is 12 residues. The DNA of the CDR3 is TGTGCCAGCAGCCTTTATAATCAGCCCCAGCATTTT. This encodes CASSLYNQPQHF.

The genes are TRBV23-1 and TRBJ1-5; D not resolved. TRBV23-1 is an open reading frame whose function is uncertain. V lost 0 bases, J lost 0 bases, and 9 bases lay in between. This CDR3 is 16 amino acids long. This CDR3 is CASSQSEDYSNQPQHF. The DNA for the CDR3 is TGCGCCAGCAGTCAATCGGAAGACTATAGCAATCAGCCCCAGCATTTT.